This TCR beta chain was retrieved from a study of cytomegalovirus exposure and HLA in healthy donors. Whole-study results and caveats: Donors were assumed by presence/absence analyses to have roughly uniform sequencing depth. A later analysis reportedly identified an Asian-associated ancestry cluster as carrying fewer N-insertions than the roughly 670-donor mean. Analysis was carried out at a later point, and it linked a missense DCLRE1C variant to TCR beta V- and J-gene trimming.

Donors had nominal health at sampling but likely had unrecorded immune exposures. With regard to this clone: As yet, its antigen is unknown.

PCR used 60 Vbeta primers and 13 Jbeta primers. Assay used: immunoSEQ multiplex PCR; TCRdb lists only in-frame clones, some missing. Of about 190,000 clones in the sample, approximately 78% are singletons; the top ten hold about 0.84%. This CDR3 is 16 amino acids long. The V segment lost 0 bases and the J segment 3 bases; nucleotides outside the gene matches: 4. CDR1 is MGHRA and CDR2 is YSYEKL in the germline V gene. The chain recombines TRBV4-1 with TRBJ1-1; 10 bases line up with TRBD1. The sequence was obtained from a woman aged 18 to 35 in good health and CMV-seronegative. Material: PBMCs. The CDR3: CASSQDLGTGDTEAFF. CDR3 coding DNA: TGCGCCAGCAGCCAAGATCTCGGGACAGGGGACACTGAAGCTTTCTTT.